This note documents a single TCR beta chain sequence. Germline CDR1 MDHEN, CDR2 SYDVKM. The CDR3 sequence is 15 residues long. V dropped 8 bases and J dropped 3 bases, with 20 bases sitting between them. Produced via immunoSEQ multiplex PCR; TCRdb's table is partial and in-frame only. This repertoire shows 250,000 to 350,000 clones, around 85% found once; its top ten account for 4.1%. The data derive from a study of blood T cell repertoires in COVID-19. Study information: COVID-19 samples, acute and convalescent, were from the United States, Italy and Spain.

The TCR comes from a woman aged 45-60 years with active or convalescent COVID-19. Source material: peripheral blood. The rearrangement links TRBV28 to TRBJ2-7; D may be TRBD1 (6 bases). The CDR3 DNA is TGTGCCAGCTTCCCTGCCTCCAGGGGTCTCTACGAGCAGTACTTC. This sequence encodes CASFPASRGLYEQYF.